This T cell receptor (beta chain) was identified in a study of blood T cells in healthy people across ages. With regard to this clonotype: This clone may be a read error of a much larger clone one base away.

It was with a sample-barcoded 5' primer and a J-beta primer mix that a second PCR of about 6 to 11 cycles was run. TCRdb processed the 5' RACE reads anew with MiXCR; each CDR3 protein has one entry. Here the sample spans hundreds of thousands of distinct CDR3 sequences, roughly 48% being singletons. The germline V gene encodes CDR1 MNHEY and CDR2 SVGAGI. After removal of 5 bases from V and 6 bases from J, the junction contained 8 bases not matched to a gene. The CDR3 has 14 amino acids. Source material: blood. The chain links TRBV6-5 to TRBJ2-7; TRBD1 agrees at 9 bases. The receptor comes from an older man in good health. The CDR3 protein is CASSPGTGYGEQYF. The DNA for the CDR3 is TGTGCCAGCAGTCCCGGGACAGGGTACGGCGAGCAGTACTTC.